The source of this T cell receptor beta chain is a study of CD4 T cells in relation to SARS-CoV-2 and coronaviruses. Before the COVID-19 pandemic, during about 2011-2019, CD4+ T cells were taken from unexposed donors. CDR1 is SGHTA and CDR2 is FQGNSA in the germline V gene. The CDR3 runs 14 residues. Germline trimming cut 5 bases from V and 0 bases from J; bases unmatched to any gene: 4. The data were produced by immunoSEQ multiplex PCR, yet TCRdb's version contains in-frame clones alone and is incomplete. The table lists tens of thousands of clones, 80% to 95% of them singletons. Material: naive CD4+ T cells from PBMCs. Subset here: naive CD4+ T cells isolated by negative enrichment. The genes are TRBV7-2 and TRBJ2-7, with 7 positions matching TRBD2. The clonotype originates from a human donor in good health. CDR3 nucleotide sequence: TGTGCCAGCAGCGGCAGGGAGGGCTCCTACGAGCAGTACTTC. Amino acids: CASSGREGSYEQYF.